The source of this TCR beta chain is a study of regulatory T cells in long-lasting Graves disease. Study-level information: A definition of persistent Graves' disease required over 5 years of antithyroid drugs plus positive TSH receptor antibodies. Findings of the study overall: New patients shared roughly 960 public clonotypes, and persistent patients shared more, with over 2,500.

Libraries of TCR beta came from iRepertoire HTBI primers plus Arm-PCR of CDR3 regions. One entry per CDR3 protein, called by TCRdb with MiXCR from the multiplex PCR reads. The data contain about 430,000 distinct CDR3 sequences, around a fifth of them singletons. With regard to this clonotype: Its target is not known.

CDR3 size: 16 residues. The ends lost 6 bases at V and 5 bases at J; junction bases unmatched: 14. Time point in this sample: persistent/refractory GD, antithyroid drugs over 5 years with positive TRAb. Construction of the TCR library relied on RNA isolated from PBMCs. The guidelines of the American Thyroid Association were the basis for diagnosing Graves' disease. As collected, the peripheral blood samples measured about 9.6 milliliters each and went into EDTA tubes. The chain employs TRBV12-3 or TRBV12-4 and TRBJ2-3; 7 bases are shared with TRBD2. The specimen comprised peripheral blood mononuclear cells (PBMCs), sampled when the disease was refractory, from a patient treated with antithyroid drugs. The sequence was collected from a female donor with Graves disease. CDR3 nucleotide sequence: TGTGCCAGCAGCCCCCAGAGCGGGAACCTTTTAGATACGCAGTATTTT. Its protein product is CASSPQSGNLLDTQYF.